These 6 T cell receptor beta chains originate from one sample sequenced in a study of T cell responses to AZD1222 COVID-19 vaccine. Profiling relied on immunoSEQ multiplex PCR, and the TCRdb table lists in-frame clones only, not all of them. The top ten hold roughly 8.9% of the sample, which has approximately 130,000 clones, 80% to 90% seen once. The sequencing here drew on peripheral blood, taken 28 days after the second AZD1222 dose. Receptor source: an adult who received the AZD1222 COVID-19 vaccine.

The V call is TRBV20-1, the J call TRBJ1-3; a possible D gene is TRBD1 (5 bases). Trimming took off 6 bases at V and 4 bases at J, with 7 bases between the two ends. Germline V gene data show CDR1 as DFQATT and CDR2 as SNEGSKA (reference sequence). This CDR3 has 11 residues. The CDR3 is CSADRGNTIYF. As DNA, the CDR3 is TGCAGTGCCGACAGAGGAAACACCATATATTTT.

The chain joins TRBV12-5 to TRBJ1-2; possibly TRBD1 for D (5 bases). CDR1 LGHNT and CDR2 FRNRAP come from the germline V gene. The CDR3 is made up of 14 amino acids. Trimming left V 5 bases short and J 4 bases short, with 14 bases between. The CDR3 DNA reads as TGTGCTAGTGGTCCGGTAGGGGCCTCCTATGGCTACACCTTC. Protein sequence: CASGPVGASYGYTF.

The rearrangement links TRBV6-5 to TRBJ2-2, with D tentatively TRBD1 (5 bases). CDR3 length: 14 amino acids. V was clipped by 10 bases and J by 5 bases, with 17 bases between them. Per the germline V gene, CDR1 is MNHEY and CDR2 is SVGAGI. CDR3: CAIGGAEGTGELFF. CDR3 bases: TGTGCCATCGGTGGGGCAGAAGGGACCGGGGAGCTGTTTTTT.

The rearrangement joins TRBV6-5 to TRBJ2-7; 8 bases align to TRBD2. J gave up 0 bases and V 6 bases, and 7 bases lay outside the gene matches. Germline CDR1 MNHEY, CDR2 SVGAGI. The CDR3 contains 15 residues. The CDR3 coding sequence is TGTGCCAGCAGCTACCCCGGGGGGGGCTCCTACGAGCAGTACTTC. Its translation is CASSYPGGGSYEQYF.

The chain joins TRBV16 to TRBJ1-6; no clear D. Germline V CDR1 and CDR2: KGHSY, FQNENV. V lost 1 base to trimming and J lost 7 bases, with 11 bases between them. The CDR3 runs to 15 residues. CDR3 DNA: TGTGCCAGCAGCCAATATGGAGCGGCCAATTCACCCCTCCACTTT. Translated, it gives CASSQYGAANSPLHF.

This clone was counted only a few times. V and J are TRBV5-1 and TRBJ2-7; a weak D match, TRBD1 (5 bases). Germline loops: CDR1 SGHRS, CDR2 YFSETQ. The V and J ends lost 4 bases and 5 bases respectively, with 13 bases between them. This CDR3 has 13 residues. CDR3 DNA sequence: TGCGCCAGCAGCGCCCAGGGTCGAGACGAGCAGTACTTC. This sequence encodes CASSAQGRDEQYF.